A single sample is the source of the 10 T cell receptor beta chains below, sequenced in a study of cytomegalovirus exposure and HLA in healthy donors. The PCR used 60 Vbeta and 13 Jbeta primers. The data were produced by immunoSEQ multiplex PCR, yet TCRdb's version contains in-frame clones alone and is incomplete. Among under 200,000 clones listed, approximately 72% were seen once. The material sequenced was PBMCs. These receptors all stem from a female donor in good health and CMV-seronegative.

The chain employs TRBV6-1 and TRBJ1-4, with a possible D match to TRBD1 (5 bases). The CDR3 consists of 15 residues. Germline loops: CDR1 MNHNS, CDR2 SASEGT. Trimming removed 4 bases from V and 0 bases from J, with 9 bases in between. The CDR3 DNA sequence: TGTGCCAGCAGTGGACAGCCCGCAACTAATGAAAAACTGTTTTTT. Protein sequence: CASSGQPATNEKLFF.

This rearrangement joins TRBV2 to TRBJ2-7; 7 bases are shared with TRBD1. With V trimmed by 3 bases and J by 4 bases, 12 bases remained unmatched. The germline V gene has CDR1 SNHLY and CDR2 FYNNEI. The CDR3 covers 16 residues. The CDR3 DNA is TGTGCCAGCAGTGAGGAGGACCGACAGGGAACGTACGAGCAGTACTTC. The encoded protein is CASSEEDRQGTYEQYF.

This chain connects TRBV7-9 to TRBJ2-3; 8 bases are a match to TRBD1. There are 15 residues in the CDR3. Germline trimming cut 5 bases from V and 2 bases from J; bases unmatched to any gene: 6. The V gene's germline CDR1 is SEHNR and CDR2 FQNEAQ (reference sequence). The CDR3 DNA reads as TGTGCCAGCAGCCTGGCAGGGGGCGACACAGATACGCAGTATTTT. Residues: CASSLAGGDTDTQYF.

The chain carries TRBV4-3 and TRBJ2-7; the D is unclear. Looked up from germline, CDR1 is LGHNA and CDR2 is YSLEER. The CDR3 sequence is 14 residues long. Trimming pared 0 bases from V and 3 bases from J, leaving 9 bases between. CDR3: CASSQEPGDYEQYF. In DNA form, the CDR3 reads TGCGCCAGCAGCCAAGAGCCCGGAGACTACGAGCAGTACTTC.

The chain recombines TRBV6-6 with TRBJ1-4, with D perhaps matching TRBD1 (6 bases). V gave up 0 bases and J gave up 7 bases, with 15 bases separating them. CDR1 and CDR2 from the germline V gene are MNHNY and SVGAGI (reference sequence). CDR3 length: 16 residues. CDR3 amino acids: CASSYSYERGGEKLFF. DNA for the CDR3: TGTGCCAGCAGTTACTCGTACGAAAGGGGGGGTGAAAAACTGTTTTTT.

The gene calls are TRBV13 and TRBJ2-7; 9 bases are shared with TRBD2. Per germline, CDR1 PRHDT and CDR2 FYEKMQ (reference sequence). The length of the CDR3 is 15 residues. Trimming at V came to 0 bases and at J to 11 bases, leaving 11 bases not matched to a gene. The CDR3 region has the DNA TGTGCCAGCAGCTTAGGGGCTAGCGGGGCCGATCGGGAGTACTTC. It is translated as CASSLGASGADREYF. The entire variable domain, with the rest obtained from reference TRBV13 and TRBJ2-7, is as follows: AAGVIQSPRHLIKEKRETATLKCYPIPRHDTVYWYQQGPGQDPQFLISFYEKMQSDKGSIPDRFSAQQFSDYHSELNMSSLELGDSALYFCASSLGASGADREYFGPGTRLTVT.

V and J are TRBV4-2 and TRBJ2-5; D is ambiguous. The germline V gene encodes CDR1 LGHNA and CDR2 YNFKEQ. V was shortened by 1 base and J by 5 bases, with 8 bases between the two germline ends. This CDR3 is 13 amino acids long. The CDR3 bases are TGTGCCAGCAGCCAAGCCTTCCGGGAGACCCAGTACTTC. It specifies CASSQAFRETQYF.

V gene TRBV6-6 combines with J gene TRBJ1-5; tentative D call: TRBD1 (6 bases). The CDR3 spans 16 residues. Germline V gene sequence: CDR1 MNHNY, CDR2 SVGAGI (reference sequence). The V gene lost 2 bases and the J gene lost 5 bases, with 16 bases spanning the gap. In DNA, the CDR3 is TGTGCCAGCAGTTACACCCCCGGGACACGAGATCAGCCCCAGCATTTT. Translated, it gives CASSYTPGTRDQPQHF.

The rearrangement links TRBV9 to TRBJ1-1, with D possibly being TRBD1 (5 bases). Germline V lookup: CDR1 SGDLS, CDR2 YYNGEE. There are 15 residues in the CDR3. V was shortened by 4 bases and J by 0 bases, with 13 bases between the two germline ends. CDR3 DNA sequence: TGTGCCAGCAGCTCGGGGGGGGGATTGAACACTGAAGCTTTCTTT. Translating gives CASSSGGGLNTEAFF.

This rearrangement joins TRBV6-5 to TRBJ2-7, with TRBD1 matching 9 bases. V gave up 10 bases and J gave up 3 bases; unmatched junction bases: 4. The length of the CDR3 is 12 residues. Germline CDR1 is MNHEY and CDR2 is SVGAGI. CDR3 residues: CATGQGNYEQYF. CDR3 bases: TGTGCCACAGGACAGGGGAACTACGAGCAGTACTTC.